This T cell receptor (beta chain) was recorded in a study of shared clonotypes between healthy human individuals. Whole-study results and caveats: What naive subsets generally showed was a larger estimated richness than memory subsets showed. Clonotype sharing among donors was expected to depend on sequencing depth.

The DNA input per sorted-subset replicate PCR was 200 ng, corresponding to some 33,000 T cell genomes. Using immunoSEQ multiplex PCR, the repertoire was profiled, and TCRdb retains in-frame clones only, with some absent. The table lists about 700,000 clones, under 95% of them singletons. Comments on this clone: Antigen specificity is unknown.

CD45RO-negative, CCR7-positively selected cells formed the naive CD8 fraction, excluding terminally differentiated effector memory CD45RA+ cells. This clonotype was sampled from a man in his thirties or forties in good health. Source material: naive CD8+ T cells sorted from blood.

The CDR3 protein is CASSPTNQGSYEQYF. As DNA, the CDR3 is TGTGCCAGCTCCCCTACAAATCAAGGCTCCTACGAGCAGTACTTC. The V and J genes are TRBV7-6 and TRBJ2-7; D gene unclear. The germline CDR1 and CDR2 sequences are SGHVS and FNYEAQ. The germline V and J ends were trimmed by 8 bases and 0 bases, with 17 bases remaining between them. The CDR3 length is 15 residues. Full variable domain (remainder filled in from reference TRBV7-6 and TRBJ2-7): GAGVSQSPRYKVTKRGQDVALRCDPISGHVSLYWYRQALGQGPEFLTYFNYEAQQDKSGLPNDRFSAERPEGSISTLTIQRTEQRDSAMYRCASSPTNQGSYEQYFGPGTRLTVT.